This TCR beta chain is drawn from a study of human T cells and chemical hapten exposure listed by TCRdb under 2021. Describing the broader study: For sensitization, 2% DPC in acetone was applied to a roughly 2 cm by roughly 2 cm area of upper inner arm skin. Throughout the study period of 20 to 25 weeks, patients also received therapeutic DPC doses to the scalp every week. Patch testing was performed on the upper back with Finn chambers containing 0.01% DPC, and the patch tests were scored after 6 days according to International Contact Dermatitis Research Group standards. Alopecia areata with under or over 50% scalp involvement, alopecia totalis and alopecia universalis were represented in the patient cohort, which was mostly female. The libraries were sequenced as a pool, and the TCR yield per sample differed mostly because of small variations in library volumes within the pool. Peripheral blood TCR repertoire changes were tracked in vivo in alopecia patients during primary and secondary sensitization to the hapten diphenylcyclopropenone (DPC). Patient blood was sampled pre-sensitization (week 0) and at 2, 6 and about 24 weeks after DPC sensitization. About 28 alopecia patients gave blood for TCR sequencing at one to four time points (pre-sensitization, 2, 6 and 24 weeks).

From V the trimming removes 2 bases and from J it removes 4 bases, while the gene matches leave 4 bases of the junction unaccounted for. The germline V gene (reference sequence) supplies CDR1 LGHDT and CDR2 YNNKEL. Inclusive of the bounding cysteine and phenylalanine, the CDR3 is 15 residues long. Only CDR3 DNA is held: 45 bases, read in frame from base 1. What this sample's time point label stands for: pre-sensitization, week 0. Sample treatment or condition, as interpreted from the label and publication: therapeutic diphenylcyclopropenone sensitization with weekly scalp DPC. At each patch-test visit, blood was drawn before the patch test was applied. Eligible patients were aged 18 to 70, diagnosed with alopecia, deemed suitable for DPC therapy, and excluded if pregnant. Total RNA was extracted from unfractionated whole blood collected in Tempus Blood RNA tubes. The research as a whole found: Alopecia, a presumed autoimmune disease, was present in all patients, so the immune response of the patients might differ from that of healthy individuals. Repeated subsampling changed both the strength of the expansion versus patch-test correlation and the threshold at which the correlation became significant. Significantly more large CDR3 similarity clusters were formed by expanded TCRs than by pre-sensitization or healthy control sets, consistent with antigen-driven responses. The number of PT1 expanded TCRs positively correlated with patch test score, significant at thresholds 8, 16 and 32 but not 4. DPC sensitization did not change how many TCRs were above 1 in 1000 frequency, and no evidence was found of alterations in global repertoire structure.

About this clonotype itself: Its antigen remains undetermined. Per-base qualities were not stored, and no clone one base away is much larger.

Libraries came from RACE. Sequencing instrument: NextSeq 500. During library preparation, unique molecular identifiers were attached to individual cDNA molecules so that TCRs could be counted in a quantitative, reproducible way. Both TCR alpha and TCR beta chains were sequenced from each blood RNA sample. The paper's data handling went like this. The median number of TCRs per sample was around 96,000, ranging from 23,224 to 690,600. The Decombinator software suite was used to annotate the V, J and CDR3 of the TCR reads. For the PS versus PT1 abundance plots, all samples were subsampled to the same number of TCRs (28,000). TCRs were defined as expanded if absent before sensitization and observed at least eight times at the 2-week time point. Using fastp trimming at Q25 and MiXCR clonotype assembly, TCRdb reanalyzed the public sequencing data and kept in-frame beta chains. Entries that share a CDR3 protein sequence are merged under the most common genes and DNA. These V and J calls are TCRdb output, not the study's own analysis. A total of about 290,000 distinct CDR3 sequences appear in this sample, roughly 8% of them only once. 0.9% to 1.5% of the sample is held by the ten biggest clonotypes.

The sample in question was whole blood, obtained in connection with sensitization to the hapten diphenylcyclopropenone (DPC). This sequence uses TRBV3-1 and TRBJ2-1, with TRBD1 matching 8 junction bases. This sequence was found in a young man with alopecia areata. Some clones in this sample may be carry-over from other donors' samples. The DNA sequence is TGTGCCAGCAGCCAAAGGGACAGGACTTACAATGAGCAGTTCTTC. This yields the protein CASSQRDRTYNEQFF.